The 3 T cell receptor beta chains reported below all come from one sample, sequenced in a study of PD-1 blockade in mismatch repair-deficient tumors. TCRdb keeps only in-frame clones here, not all; method: immunoSEQ multiplex PCR. The profile covers about 100,000 clones, with 70% to 85% appearing a single time and roughly 6.2% taken by the ten largest. The material sequenced was peripheral blood, taken roughly 35 weeks after starting pembrolizumab. These receptor sequences come from an adult with mismatch repair-deficient cancer.

The V gene is TRBV6-1, the J gene TRBJ1-1; D remains unclear. CDR1 MNHNS and CDR2 SASEGT come from the germline V gene. This CDR3 contains 16 residues. V lost 1 base to trimming and J lost 5 bases, with 17 bases between them. CDR3 sequence reads: CASSEVGLGKKTEAFF. The CDR3 bases are TGTGCCAGCAGTGAAGTTGGGCTGGGTAAGAAGACTGAAGCTTTCTTT.

The chain is built from TRBV7-2 and TRBJ2-7; 8 bases are a match to TRBD2. Unmatched junction bases numbered 5, after V lost 1 base and J lost 0 bases. The CDR3 has 16 residues. The germline V gene encodes CDR1 SGHTA and CDR2 FQGNSA. The CDR3 DNA reads TGTGCCAGCAGCTTAGAGGGCGGGAGGTTCTCCTACGAGCAGTACTTC. Translating it yields CASSLEGGRFSYEQYF.

Concerning this clone itself: Other nucleotide sequences from this sample produce the same CDR3. The chain couples TRBV29-1 to TRBJ2-7; D might be TRBD2 (6 bases). This CDR3 region has 15 residues. CDR1 and CDR2 (germline): SQVTM, ANQGSEA. Trimming took off 7 bases at V and 1 base at J, with 20 bases between the two ends. The DNA for the CDR3 is TGCAGCGGTCTACTAGCAGGAGTCAGTTCCTACGAGCAGTACTTC. Protein product: CSGLLAGVSSYEQYF.